A selection of T cell receptor beta chains follows, all from one sample in a study of beta chain features in type 1 diabetes. The table came from immunoSEQ multiplex PCR; TCRdb's copy has only in-frame clones and leaves some out. Among 150,000 or so clones listed, around a tenth were seen once. Material for sequencing was central memory CD4+ T cells from blood. Receptors were obtained from a woman in her forties in good health. Each CDR3 is given with its conserved first and last residue. Each record gives: J gene, V gene, clone size, D gene, CDR3 DNA, CDR3 protein. A D gene is named only where the DNA matches it firmly. Not all rows give a size; the values are once, few, many and, for expanded clones, a class.

TRBJ1-2,TRBV18,many,TRBD1,TGTGCCAGCTCACCACCGACAGGGGGATTCGTCTATGGCTACACCTTC,CASSPPTGGFVYGYTF
TRBJ1-1,TRBV28,-,-,TGTGCCAGCAGGCCGGGACACCCGAACACTGAAGCTTTCTTT,CASRPGHPNTEAFF
TRBJ1-4,TRBV2,few,TRBD1,TGTGCCAGCTCAACCGGACAGGGCATGGGATATGAAAAACTGTTTTTT,CASSTGQGMGYEKLFF
TRBJ2-3,TRBV18,few,-,TGTGCCAGCTCACCGAATACTAGCACAGATACGCAGTATTTT,CASSPNTSTDTQYF
TRBJ2-5,TRBV7-9,few,-,TGTGCCAGCAGGCGGGACAGCCAAGAGACCCAGTACTTC,CASRRDSQETQYF
TRBJ1-6,TRBV5-1,-,TRBD1,TGCGCCAGCAGCTTGGATGGGACAGCTAACGTAAATTCACCCCTCCACTTT,CASSLDGTANVNSPLHF
TRBJ2-5,TRBV2,few,-,TGTGCCAGCAGTCGGGACGGGGGAGAGACCCAGTACTTC,CASSRDGGETQYF
TRBJ1-1,TRBV2,-,TRBD1,TGTGCCAGCAAAGGGGGACAGATGAACACTGAAGCTTTCTTT,CASKGGQMNTEAFF
TRBJ1-5,TRBV19,-,TRBD1,TGTGCCAGTAGTGGGACAGTCTATCAGCCCCAGCATTTT,CASSGTVYQPQHF
TRBJ2-1,TRBV7-2,-,TRBD2,TGTGCCAGCAGCTTAGCGGCGGGGGGTGCCTACAATGAGCAGTTCTTC,CASSLAAGGAYNEQFF
TRBJ1-1,TRBV7-9,few,TRBD1,TGTGCCAGCAGCCCGAAGGGACAGTCAAGCACTGAAGCTTTCTTT,CASSPKGQSSTEAFF
TRBJ1-2,TRBV6-5,-,-,TGTGCCAGCACCGCGCTCAGGGGAGGCTACACCTTC,CASTALRGGYTF
TRBJ2-5,TRBV2,few,TRBD2,TGTGCCAGCAGGGGGGGACTAGGGGAAAAGACCCAGTACTTC,CASRGGLGEKTQYF
TRBJ2-6,TRBV27,few,-,TGTGCCAGCCGAAAAGCCGGGGTCCGGTCTGGGGCCAACGTCCTGACTTTC,CASRKAGVRSGANVLTF
TRBJ2-7,TRBV6-5,-,-,TGTGCCAGCAGTTACTCTAACAGCTACGAGCAGTACTTC,CASSYSNSYEQYF
TRBJ2-3,TRBV7-9,many,-,TGTGCCAGCAGCTTTTCGTTTGGGGGCGATACGCAGTATTTT,CASSFSFGGDTQYF
TRBJ1-6,TRBV27,-,-,TGTGCCAGCAGTTTCCCGGGGGGGAACTTTTCACCCCTCCACTTT,CASSFPGGNFSPLHF
TRBJ1-2,TRBV19,-,-,TGTGCCAGTAGTATCCTCCGCTTGACAGCGAACTATGGCTACACCTTC,CASSILRLTANYGYTF
TRBJ2-7,TRBV29-1,few,-,TGCAGCGTTGCATCACAGGCCAGGGGTGAGCAGTACTTC,CSVASQARGEQYF
TRBJ1-2,TRBV12-5,few,-,TGTGCTAGTGCCGAGTTCGGGGGTCTCCTTGGCTACACCTTC,CASAEFGGLLGYTF
TRBJ2-3,TRBV7-9,-,TRBD1,TGTGCCAGCAGCTACCTGACAGGGAACACAGATACGCAGTATTTT,CASSYLTGNTDTQYF
TRBJ1-2,TRBV5-1,few,TRBD1,TGCGCCAGCAGCCCGGGACAGGGCTATGGCTACACCTTC,CASSPGQGYGYTF
TRBJ2-1,TRBV21-1,-,-,TGTGCCAGCAGTTGGACTAGCGGGGGGACCCCATCACACTACAATGAGCAGTTCTTC,CASSWTSGGTPSHYNEQFF
TRBJ2-5,TRBV11-2,few,TRBD2,TGTGCCAGCACAGCGGGGTTCGGAGAGACCCAGTACTTC,CASTAGFGETQYF
TRBJ2-5,TRBV7-9,few,TRBD1,TGTGCCAGCAGCTTAGGGACAGGGGTGGACTTC,CASSLGTGVDF
TRBJ1-5,TRBV15,-,-,TGTGCCACCAGCATCGGTAGCAATCAGCCCCAGCATTTT,CATSIGSNQPQHF
TRBJ1-2,TRBV7-9,-,TRBD1,TGTGCCAGCAGCCGGGACGCGACAGGGTTGGATGGCTACACCTTC,CASSRDATGLDGYTF
TRBJ1-2,TRBV14,few,TRBD1,TGTGCCAGCAGCAGACCCGGGACAGGGGGCTACACCTTC,CASSRPGTGGYTF
TRBJ2-7,TRBV28,-,-,TGTGCCAGCATCACCGGGACACACCCCTACGAGCAGTACTTC,CASITGTHPYEQYF
TRBJ1-5,TRBV6-6,few,TRBD1,TGTGCCAGCACCGACAGGGTGAGGTGCAATCAGCCCCAGCATTTT,CASTDRVRCNQPQHF
TRBJ2-1,TRBV19,few,-,TGTGCCAGTACCATGGACAAGTACTACAATGAGCAGTTCTTC,CASTMDKYYNEQFF
TRBJ1-3,TRBV7-6,-,-,TGTGCCAGCAGCTTAGGGTCGGGGAGCTCTGGAAACACCATATATTTT,CASSLGSGSSGNTIYF
TRBJ1-6,TRBV7-9,few,-,TGTGCCAGCAGCGCCTCAGGGGATTCACCCCTCCACTTT,CASSASGDSPLHF
TRBJ1-6,TRBV5-6,few,-,TGTGCCAGCAGCCAAGAGCCCGCGGCGCCCCTCCACTTT,CASSQEPAAPLHF
TRBJ2-7,TRBV6-5,-,-,TGTGCCAGCAGTTACGGGGGCCCCTTAGAAGGGTACGAGCAGTACTTC,CASSYGGPLEGYEQYF
TRBJ1-6,TRBV6-5,few,TRBD1,TGTGCCAGCAGCCGACAGGGCCCACCCCTCCACTTT,CASSRQGPPLHF
TRBJ2-5,TRBV18,few,TRBD2,TGTGCCAGCTCACCCGGACTAGCGGGGGAGACCCAGTACTTC,CASSPGLAGETQYF
TRBJ2-3,TRBV7-2,few,-,TGTGCCAGCAGCCCCCTCGGCACAAGCGGTACAGATACGCAGTATTTT,CASSPLGTSGTDTQYF
TRBJ1-1,TRBV5-5,-,-,TGTGCCAGCAGCTTGTCGGACGGGGGAGGGACTGAAGCTTTCTTT,CASSLSDGGGTEAFF
TRBJ2-3,TRBV4-3,-,-,TGCGCCAGCAGCCAAGATTACCAGACTAGCACAGATACGCAGTATTTT,CASSQDYQTSTDTQYF
TRBJ1-1,TRBV19,few,TRBD1,TGTGCCAGTAGTCCGGGACAGGGGGCCACTGAAGCTTTCTTT,CASSPGQGATEAFF
TRBJ1-5,TRBV2,-,-,TGTGCCAGCATGGGAGCGGTCAATCAGCCCCAGCATTTT,CASMGAVNQPQHF
TRBJ2-5,TRBV6-1,-,-,TGTGCCAGCAGGGTGGGGGGGCCCGAAGAGACCCAGTACTTC,CASRVGGPEETQYF
TRBJ1-1,TRBV6-6,few,-,TGTGCCAGCAGTTCCCCAAGAGGCGGCGCCAACACTGAAGCTTTCTTT,CASSSPRGGANTEAFF
TRBJ1-2,TRBV19,-,TRBD1,TGTGCCAGCGGGACAGGGGGCGCAGCTAACTATGGCTACACCTTC,CASGTGGAANYGYTF
TRBJ2-1,TRBV11-1,-,TRBD1,TGTGCCAGCAGCTTATACCCGGGACAGGAGAGCTCCTACAATGAGCAGTTCTTC,CASSLYPGQESSYNEQFF
TRBJ1-2,TRBV4-3,-,TRBD1,TGCGCCAGCAGCCGCGACAGGGGGACGAGCTATGGCTACACCTTC,CASSRDRGTSYGYTF
TRBJ2-6,TRBV21-1,-,-,TGTGCCAGCAGACGGAGCTCTGGAGCCAACGTCCTGACTTTC,CASRRSSGANVLTF
TRBJ1-1,TRBV5-1,-,TRBD1,TGCGCCAGCAGCACGGGGACAGGGATGAACACTGAAGCTTTCTTT,CASSTGTGMNTEAFF
TRBJ2-3,TRBV7-2,many,-,TGTGCCAGCAGCTTAGGTAATAGCGGAATCACAGATACGCAGTATTTT,CASSLGNSGITDTQYF
TRBJ2-5,TRBV28,few,TRBD2,TGTGCCAGCAGTTTCTTCCTAGCGGGGGCAGGGGAGACCCAGTACTTC,CASSFFLAGAGETQYF
TRBJ2-1,TRBV4-3,few,TRBD2,TGCGCCAGCAGCCAAGATATAGACTTGGGGAGCGGGGCGATCTACAATGAGCAGTTCTTC,CASSQDIDLGSGAIYNEQFF
TRBJ1-2,TRBV5-4,-,TRBD1,TGTGCCAGCACTCGATCCTTACAGGGGGCCTATGGCTACACCTTC,CASTRSLQGAYGYTF